Each of the 24 T cell receptor beta chains below was sequenced from the same sample in a study of blood T cell repertoires in COVID-19. Repertoires were generated with immunoSEQ multiplex PCR, while TCRdb's copy carries only in-frame clones and drops some. The table shows roughly 150,000 clones, with around 81% occurring only once. What was sequenced was peripheral blood. The source is a man between 70 and 80 years old with active or convalescent COVID-19.

The chain uses TRBV6-6 and TRBJ2-1, with D perhaps TRBD1 (6 bases). V dropped 2 bases and J dropped 8 bases, with 13 bases sitting between them. The CDR3 totals 14 residues. Looked up from germline, CDR1 is MNHNY and CDR2 is SVGAGI (reference sequence). CDR3 protein: CASSYQGIADEQFF. CDR3 nucleotide sequence: TGTGCCAGCAGTTACCAGGGGATCGCCGATGAGCAGTTCTTC.

V usage is TRBV6-5 and J usage is TRBJ1-4; D might be TRBD1 (6 bases). Between the trimmed V and J ends, which lost 9 bases and 4 bases, there was a span of 15 bases. The CDR3 covers 14 residues. Germline V gives CDR1 MNHEY, CDR2 SVGAGI. CDR3 DNA sequence: TGTGCCAGTGGTAGGGGGGGATTTAATGAAAAACTGTTTTTT. This encodes CASGRGGFNEKLFF.

The rearrangement uses TRBV5-4 and TRBJ2-7; 8 bases line up with TRBD1. Trimming took 4 bases from V and 9 from J; bases not matched to a gene: 15. The CDR3 covers 15 residues. From germline, CDR1 is SGHNT and CDR2 YYREEE (reference sequence). The CDR3 nucleotides are TGTGCCAGCAGCACAGGGGGTTCTCACCTTATAGGGCAGTACTTC. This codes for CASSTGGSHLIGQYF.

This sequence joins TRBV3-1 (or the pseudogene TRBV3-2) and TRBJ2-1; 12 nucleotides match TRBD1. From germline, CDR1 is LGHDT and CDR2 YNNKEL (reference sequence). Trimming removed 4 bases from V and 1 base from J; junction bases left unmatched: 8. This CDR3 region has 18 residues. As DNA, the CDR3 is TGTGCCAGCAGCCCGCGGGACAGGGGGCGAGGATCCTACAATGAGCAGTTCTTC. This gives the protein CASSPRDRGRGSYNEQFF.

This sequence joins TRBV2 and TRBJ2-7, with 8 bases fitting TRBD2. Per the germline V gene, CDR1 is SNHLY and CDR2 is FYNNEI. V gave up 3 bases and J gave up 3 bases; unmatched junction bases: 7. The CDR3 consists of 15 residues. The CDR3 protein is CASSESGGDYYEQYF. The CDR3 nucleotides read TGTGCCAGCAGTGAGAGCGGGGGAGATTACTACGAGCAGTACTTC.

The chain has TRBV5-1 and TRBJ2-7, with D possibly TRBD1 on 8 matching bases. The CDR3 has 13 residues. V was trimmed by 7 bases and J by 1 base, leaving 12 bases between them. CDR1 is SGHRS and CDR2 is YFSETQ in the germline V gene. As DNA, the CDR3 is TGCGCCAGCGGACAGGGAGGGTCCTACGAGCAGTACTTC. Its translation: CASGQGGSYEQYF. The whole variable domain, filled in from reference TRBV5-1 and TRBJ2-7, reads KAGVTQTPRYLIKTRGQQVTLSCSPISGHRSVSWYQQTPGQGLQFLFEYFSETQRNKGNFPGRFSGRQFSNSRSEMNVSTLELGDSALYLCASGQGGSYEQYFGPGTRLTVT.

V and J are TRBV6-5 and TRBJ2-7; D is possibly TRBD2 (5 bases). Germline V CDR1 and CDR2: MNHEY, SVGAGI. Trimming cost V 4 bases and J 5 bases, with 18 bases left between them. The CDR3 is made up of 15 amino acids. Written as DNA, the CDR3 is TGTGCCAGCAGTTCCCCCCCGGCGGGTGTCCACGAGCAGTACTTC. As protein: CASSSPPAGVHEQYF.

The rearrangement uses TRBV19 and TRBJ1-5; D not certain. Germline V gives CDR1 LNHDA, CDR2 SQIVND (reference sequence). The CDR3 loop spans 13 amino acids. Trimming removed 8 bases at V and 7 bases at J, with 15 bases between. CDR3 sequence reads: CASSGQPGQPQHF. The CDR3 DNA sequence: TGTGCCAGTTCGGGTCAGCCTGGACAGCCCCAGCATTTT.

V is TRBV5-5 and J is TRBJ2-7; TRBD1 aligns across 7 bases. This CDR3 contains 16 residues. Germline assignment: CDR1 SGHKS and CDR2 YYEKEE (reference sequence). J was trimmed by 4 bases and V by 4 bases; bases with no gene match: 14. The CDR3 loop is CASSPSDRVGRYEQYF. In DNA, the CDR3 is TGTGCCAGCAGCCCGTCTGACAGGGTCGGACGGTACGAGCAGTACTTC. The whole variable domain, filled in from reference TRBV5-5 and TRBJ2-7, reads DAGVTQSPTHLIKTRGQQVTLRCSPISGHKSVSWYQQVLGQGPQFIFQYYEKEERGRGNFPDRFSARQFPNYSSELNVNALLLGDSALYLCASSPSDRVGRYEQYFGPGTRLTVT.

The sample holds one count of this clone. This chain joins TRBV6-5 and TRBJ2-7; possibly TRBD1 for D (5 bases). The germline V and J ends were trimmed by 6 bases and 1 base, with 10 bases remaining between them. The CDR3 spans 13 residues. The germline CDR1 and CDR2 sequences are MNHEY and SVGAGI. The chain's CDR3 is CASSPPGSYEQYF. DNA of the CDR3: TGTGCCAGCAGCCCCCCAGGGTCCTACGAGCAGTACTTC.

The V and J genes are TRBV18 and TRBJ1-2; weak D call: TRBD1 (6 bases). The CDR3 has 16 amino acids. Trimming removed 1 base from V and 2 bases from J, with 14 bases in between. The V gene's germline CDR1 is KGHSH and CDR2 LQKENI. The CDR3 is CASSPQGVGNNYGYTF. The CDR3 nucleotides are TGTGCCAGCTCACCACAGGGGGTTGGGAACAACTATGGCTACACCTTC.

The chain links TRBV5-4 to TRBJ1-1; 10 positions agree with TRBD1. The CDR3 extends over 15 amino acids. The V segment lost 3 bases and the J segment 5 bases; nucleotides outside the gene matches: 7. Germline-derived CDR1 and CDR2 are SGHNT and YYREEE (reference sequence). CDR3 region: CASSSSGQGGTEAFF. CDR3 sequence (DNA): TGTGCCAGCAGCTCTTCAGGACAGGGGGGAACTGAAGCTTTCTTT.

This sequence joins TRBV28 and TRBJ1-6; the D is unclear. The CDR3 has 15 residues. Germline assignment: CDR1 MDHEN and CDR2 SYDVKM. Trimming took off 3 bases at V and 0 bases at J, with 6 bases between the two ends. Written as DNA, the CDR3 is TGTGCCAGCAGTTTTCAGGACTCCTATAATTCACCCCTCCACTTT. Its translation is CASSFQDSYNSPLHF.

This sequence joins TRBV7-8 and TRBJ1-5, with 8 bases matching TRBD1. Germline V CDR1 and CDR2: SGHVS, FQNEAQ. V lost 8 bases to trimming and J lost 5 bases; unmatched junction nucleotides: 5. The CDR3 runs 13 residues. This chain's CDR3 is CASCGQGYQPQHF. CDR3 DNA sequence: TGTGCCAGCTGCGGACAGGGATATCAGCCCCAGCATTTT.

This chain connects TRBV23-1 to TRBJ1-5, with TRBD1 as a possible D gene (5 bases). TRBV23-1 is an ORF for which the function is uncertain. V shed 0 bases and J shed 0 bases, with 15 bases lying between them. This CDR3 has 18 residues. The CDR3 region is CASSQSGTLAHSNQPQHF. DNA of the CDR3: TGCGCCAGCAGTCAATCCGGGACTCTAGCCCATAGCAATCAGCCCCAGCATTTT.

The V gene is TRBV19, the J gene TRBJ1-5, with D hard to call. V was trimmed by 4 bases and J by 6 bases, leaving 13 bases between them. Germline V gene sequence: CDR1 LNHDA, CDR2 SQIVND (reference sequence). This CDR3 contains 14 residues. In DNA form, the CDR3 reads TGTGCCAGTAGTACGGTCCCTCGGGGTCAGCCCCAGCATTTT. It specifies CASSTVPRGQPQHF.

Here the CDR3 reads CASSPTGGGGNTIYF. The CDR3 DNA follows: TGTGCCAGCAGTCCGACAGGGGGTGGTGGAAACACCATATATTTT. V and J are TRBV6-5 and TRBJ1-3, with 9 nucleotides matching TRBD1. J lost 3 bases, V lost 5 bases, and 5 bases had no gene match. CDR1 and CDR2 (germline): MNHEY, SVGAGI. The CDR3 has 15 amino acids.

This chain uses TRBV12-1 with TRBJ2-1; the table's D call, TRBD2, was not checked against the DNA. TRBV12-1 is a documented pseudogene. This CDR3 has 10 residues. CDR3 nucleotides: TGTGCCAGCGCCTGCGGTGAGCAGTTCTTC. Its protein product is CASACGEQFF.

V is TRBV6-5 and J is TRBJ2-1; maybe TRBD2 (6 bases). The CDR3 sequence is 13 residues long. The V end was cut by 8 bases, the J end by 2 bases, with 10 bases between. CDR1 and CDR2 from the germline V gene are MNHEY and SVGAGI. The DNA for the CDR3 is TGTGCCAGCCGTAGCGGAGCCTACAATGAGCAGTTCTTC. Protein: CASRSGAYNEQFF.

Worth noting for this clone: The same CDR3 arises from other DNA sequences in this sample as well. The chain is built from TRBV6-5 and TRBJ2-3, with TRBD2 identical over 7 bases. Germline V gene data show CDR1 as MNHEY and CDR2 as SVGAGI. This CDR3 has 16 amino acids. J was trimmed by 0 bases and V by 0 bases; bases with no gene match: 3. This CDR3 is CASSYSLAGSTDTQYF. The DNA for the CDR3 is TGTGCCAGCAGTTACTCCTTAGCGGGTAGCACAGATACGCAGTATTTT.

J is TRBJ2-7 and V is TRBV15; 10 nucleotides match TRBD2. The CDR3 has 16 residues. V dropped 0 bases and J dropped 5; count of bases not matched to a gene: 7. From germline, CDR1 is LNHNV and CDR2 YYDKDF (reference sequence). In DNA, the CDR3 is TGTGCCACCAGCAGAGACTACCTAGCGGGAGACAACGAGCAGTACTTC. Translation: CATSRDYLAGDNEQYF.

This rearrangement joins TRBV6-2 or TRBV6-3 to TRBJ1-5; D is unresolved. The CDR3 contains 14 residues. Deletions cut 5 bases from V and 4 bases from J, with 12 bases between. CDR1 and CDR2 from the germline V gene are MNHEY and SVGEGT. In DNA, the CDR3 is TGTGCCAGCAGTACGAGGCAGCGTAATCAGCCCCAGCATTTT. Amino acids: CASSTRQRNQPQHF.

The V and J genes are TRBV7-9 and TRBJ2-1; 9 bases map to TRBD2. Germline V gives CDR1 SEHNR, CDR2 FQNEAQ (reference sequence). The CDR3 consists of 19 residues. V was clipped by 5 bases and J by 4 bases; unmatched bases: 18. The CDR3 coding sequence is TGTGCCAGCAGCGGCCCTGGGATCGGCGGGAGGGCCATTTACAATGAGCAGTTCTTC. Protein: CASSGPGIGGRAIYNEQFF.

The rearrangement joins TRBV11-2 to TRBJ1-1; D might be TRBD1 (6 bases). CDR1 is SGHAT and CDR2 is FQNNGV in the germline V gene. Trimming removed 4 bases from V and 3 bases from J, with 15 bases in between. CDR3 length: 15 residues. The CDR3 here is CASSSMTGPDTEAFF. The CDR3 DNA reads TGTGCCAGCAGCTCTATGACAGGCCCCGACACTGAAGCTTTCTTT.